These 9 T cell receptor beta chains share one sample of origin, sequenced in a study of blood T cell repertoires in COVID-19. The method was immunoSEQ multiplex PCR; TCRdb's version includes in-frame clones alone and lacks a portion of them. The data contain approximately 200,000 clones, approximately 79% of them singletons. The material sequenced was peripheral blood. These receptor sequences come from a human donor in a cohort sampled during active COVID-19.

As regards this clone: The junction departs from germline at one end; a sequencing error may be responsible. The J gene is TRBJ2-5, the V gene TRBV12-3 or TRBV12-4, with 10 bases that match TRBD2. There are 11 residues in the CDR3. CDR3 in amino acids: CASSLAGAQYF. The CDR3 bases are TGTGCCAGCAGTCTAGCGGGAGCCCAGTACTTC.

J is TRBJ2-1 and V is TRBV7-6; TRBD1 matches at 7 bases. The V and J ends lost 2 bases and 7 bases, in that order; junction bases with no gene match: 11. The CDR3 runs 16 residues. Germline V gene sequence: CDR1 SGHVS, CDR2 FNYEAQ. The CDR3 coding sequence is TGTGCCAGCAGCTTAACCCGCCCAGGGGGTGTAAATGAGCAGTTCTTC. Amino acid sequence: CASSLTRPGGVNEQFF.

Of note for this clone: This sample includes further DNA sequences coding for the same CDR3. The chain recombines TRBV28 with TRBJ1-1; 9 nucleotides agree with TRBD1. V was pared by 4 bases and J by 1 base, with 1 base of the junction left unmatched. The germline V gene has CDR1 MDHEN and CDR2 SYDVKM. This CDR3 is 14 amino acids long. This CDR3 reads CASSWDRANTEAFF. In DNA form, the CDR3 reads TGTGCCAGCAGTTGGGACAGGGCGAACACTGAAGCTTTCTTT.

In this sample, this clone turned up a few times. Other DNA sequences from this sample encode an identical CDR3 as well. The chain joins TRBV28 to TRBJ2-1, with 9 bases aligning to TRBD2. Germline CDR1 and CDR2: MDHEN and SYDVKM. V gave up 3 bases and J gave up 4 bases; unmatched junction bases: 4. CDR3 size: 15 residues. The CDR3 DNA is TGTGCCAGCAGTTTGACTAGCGGACCATACAATGAGCAGTTCTTC. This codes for CASSLTSGPYNEQFF.

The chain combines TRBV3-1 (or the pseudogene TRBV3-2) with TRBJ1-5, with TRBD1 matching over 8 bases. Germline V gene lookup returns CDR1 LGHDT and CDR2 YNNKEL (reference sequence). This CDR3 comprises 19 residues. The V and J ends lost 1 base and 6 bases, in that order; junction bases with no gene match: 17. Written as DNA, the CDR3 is TGTGCCAGCAGCCAAGGGCAACGGGGCAGGGGGCGCAAGGGTCAGCCCCAGCATTTT. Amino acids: CASSQGQRGRGRKGQPQHF.

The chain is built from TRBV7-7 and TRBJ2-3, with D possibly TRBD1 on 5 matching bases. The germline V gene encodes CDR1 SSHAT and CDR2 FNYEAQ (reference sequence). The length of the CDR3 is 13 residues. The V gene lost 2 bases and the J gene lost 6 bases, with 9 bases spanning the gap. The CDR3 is CASSLSNRDTQYF. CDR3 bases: TGTGCCAGCAGCTTAAGTAACAGGGATACGCAGTATTTT.

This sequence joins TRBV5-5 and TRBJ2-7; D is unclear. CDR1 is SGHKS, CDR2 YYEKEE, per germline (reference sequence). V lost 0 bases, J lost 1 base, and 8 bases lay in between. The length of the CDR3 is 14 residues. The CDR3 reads CASSLAGPSYEQYF. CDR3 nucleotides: TGTGCCAGCAGCTTGGCAGGCCCATCCTACGAGCAGTACTTC.

CDR3 DNA sequence: TGTGCCAGCAGTTACTCGATTTTGGGCACCGATGGCTACACCTTC. Amino acids: CASSYSILGTDGYTF. This chain links TRBV6-5 with TRBJ1-2; no definite D call. The V end was cut by 0 bases, the J end by 6 bases, with 14 bases between. The germline V gene has CDR1 MNHEY and CDR2 SVGAGI. CDR3 length: 15 residues.

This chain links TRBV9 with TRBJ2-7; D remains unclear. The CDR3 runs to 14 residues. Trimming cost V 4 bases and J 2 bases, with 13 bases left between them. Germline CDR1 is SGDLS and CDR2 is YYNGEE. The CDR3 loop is CASSPPDTTYEQYF. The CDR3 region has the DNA TGTGCCAGCAGCCCACCAGACACCACCTACGAGCAGTACTTC.